Presented here are 18 T cell receptor beta chains from one specimen sequenced in a study of cytomegalovirus exposure and HLA in healthy donors. Measured with immunoSEQ multiplex PCR; TCRdb has only the in-frame clones, and not every one. The sample includes about 110,000 clones, less than 90% of them seen just once. Input material: PBMCs. The source is a woman between 18 and 29 years old in good health and CMV-seropositive.

V gene TRBV6-6 combines with J gene TRBJ2-1; TRBD2 matches at 7 bases. This CDR3 comprises 15 residues. V lost 5 bases to trimming and J lost 4 bases; unmatched junction nucleotides: 8. Germline loops: CDR1 MNHNY, CDR2 SVGAGI (reference sequence). CDR3 DNA sequence: TGTGCCAGCAGTGGGGGGGACTACCGTTACAATGAGCAGTTCTTC. Its translation: CASSGGDYRYNEQFF.

This clone was observed a few times. The chain combines TRBV27 with TRBJ2-7, with TRBD1 as a possible D gene (6 bases). V was shortened by 3 bases and J by 7 bases, with 10 bases between the two germline ends. The length of the CDR3 is 12 residues. Germline V lookup: CDR1 MNHEY, CDR2 SMNVEV (reference sequence). The CDR3 nucleotides are TGTGCCAGCAGTTTCCGGCAGGGGGAGCAGTACTTC. This sequence encodes CASSFRQGEQYF.

This rearrangement joins TRBV25-1 to TRBJ2-1; 13 bases map to TRBD2. CDR1 and CDR2 (germline): MGHDK, SYGVNS. This CDR3 is built from 14 residues. V was clipped by 10 bases and J by 5 bases; unmatched bases: 5. CDR3 DNA: TGTGCCACTAGCGGGACTAGCGGGGACAATGAGCAGTTCTTC. This translates into CATSGTSGDNEQFF. The full variable domain, its missing parts supplied by reference TRBV25-1 and TRBJ2-1, is EADIYQTPRYLVIGTGKKITLECSQTMGHDKMYWYQQDPGMELHLIHYSYGVNSTEKGDLSSESTVSRIRTEHFPLTLESARPSHTSQYLCATSGTSGDNEQFFGPGTRLTVL.

Only one count was recorded for this clone. The V gene is TRBV14, the J gene TRBJ2-2; D remains ambiguous. There are 13 residues in the CDR3. Deletions cut 0 bases from V and 4 bases from J, with 3 bases between. Looked up from germline, CDR1 is SGHDN and CDR2 is FVKESK. The CDR3, as DNA: TGTGCCAGCAGCCAAGACCTCACCGGGGAGCTGTTTTTT. It yields the protein CASSQDLTGELFF.

The chain recombines TRBV27 with TRBJ1-1; a possible D gene is TRBD1 (6 bases). CDR3 length: 15 residues. Germline CDR1 is MNHEY and CDR2 is SMNVEV (reference sequence). Trimming shortened V by 9 bases and J by 5 bases, and 22 bases separated the two germline ends. CDR3 sequence reads: CASSPPGGLWTEAFF. CDR3 DNA sequence: TGTGCCAGTTCGCCCCCGGGGGGCTTATGGACTGAAGCTTTCTTT.

The chain uses TRBV5-4 and TRBJ1-2; 9 bases agree with TRBD1. With 5 bases clipped from V and 8 bases from J, the junction kept 13 bases outside the gene matches. Germline-derived CDR1 and CDR2 are SGHNT and YYREEE (reference sequence). The CDR3 totals 15 residues. The CDR3 loop reads CASRYTGGPPGGYTF. Written as DNA, the CDR3 is TGTGCCAGCAGATATACAGGGGGCCCACCGGGGGGCTACACCTTC.

The rearrangement uses TRBV15 and TRBJ2-5, with a tentative D call TRBD2 (7 bases). Per the germline V gene, CDR1 is LNHNV and CDR2 is YYDKDF (reference sequence). V dropped 4 bases and J dropped 4 bases, with 19 bases sitting between them. There are 16 residues in the CDR3. CDR3 residues: CATSTPPGRGRETQYF. As DNA, the CDR3 is TGTGCCACCAGCACACCCCCGGGGAGGGGGAGAGAGACCCAGTACTTC. Full variable domain (missing parts from reference TRBV15 and TRBJ2-5): DAMVIQNPRYQVTQFGKPVTLSCSQTLNHNVMYWYQQKSSQAPKLLFHYYDKDFNNEADTPDNFQSRRPNTSFCFLDIRSPGLGDTAMYLCATSTPPGRGRETQYFGPGTRLLVL.

The V call is TRBV28, the J call TRBJ2-7, with a weak D call TRBD2 (6 bases). Trimming took off 7 bases at V and 0 bases at J, with 10 bases between the two ends. From germline, CDR1 is MDHEN and CDR2 SYDVKM. This CDR3 is 13 amino acids long. The CDR3 protein is CASTTGGSYEQYF. For the CDR3, the DNA is TGTGCCAGCACCACCGGGGGCTCCTACGAGCAGTACTTC.

The chain combines TRBV6-6 with TRBJ1-1; the match to TRBD1 covers 10 bases. With V trimmed by 7 bases and J by 7 bases, 6 bases remained unmatched. Germline lookup yields CDR1 MNHNY and CDR2 SVGAGI (reference sequence). This CDR3 has 13 residues. This CDR3 is CASKAGQGFEAFF. CDR3 in DNA: TGTGCCAGCAAGGCGGGACAGGGGTTTGAAGCTTTCTTT.

This chain joins TRBV6-6 and TRBJ2-3; TRBD2 might be the D (7 bases). The CDR3 is made up of 15 amino acids. Germline assignment: CDR1 MNHNY and CDR2 SVGAGI (reference sequence). The ends were cut back, 5 bases at V and 1 base at J, with 13 bases in the middle. CDR3 sequence: CASSQGGGRTDTQYF. The CDR3 DNA reads TGTGCCAGCAGTCAAGGGGGGGGCCGCACAGATACGCAGTATTTT.

J is TRBJ2-1 and V is TRBV4-3; 9 bases are shared with TRBD1. Germline CDR1 is LGHNA and CDR2 is YSLEER. CDR3 length: 14 amino acids. The junction had 8 bases not matched to a gene; V was cut back by 7 bases and J by 7 bases. The CDR3 DNA sequence: TGCGCCAGCAAGGTCGGGACAGGGTCAAATGAGCAGTTCTTC. Translating gives CASKVGTGSNEQFF.

The J gene is TRBJ1-5, the V gene TRBV27; D perhaps matches TRBD1 (5 bases). The CDR3 has 14 residues. Germline lookup yields CDR1 MNHEY and CDR2 SMNVEV (reference sequence). Deletions cut 5 bases from V and 4 bases from J, with 12 bases between. The CDR3 DNA reads as TGTGCCAGCAGTGATTTTCGGGGGAATCAGCCCCAGCATTTT. Translated, it gives CASSDFRGNQPQHF.

The chain combines TRBV9 with TRBJ2-1; 10 bases align to TRBD2. The CDR3 runs 19 residues. The germline CDR1 and CDR2 sequences are SGDLS and YYNGEE. After removal of 4 bases from V and 0 bases from J, the junction contained 13 bases not matched to a gene. The CDR3 DNA sequence: TGTGCCAGCAGCCAGTCCACTAGCGGGGCGCCCTTCTCCTACAATGAGCAGTTCTTC. It encodes CASSQSTSGAPFSYNEQFF.

The chain employs TRBV27 and TRBJ1-1; D is unclear. The CDR3 is 16 amino acids. The germline V and J ends were trimmed by 2 bases and 3 bases, with 16 bases remaining between them. Germline lookup yields CDR1 MNHEY and CDR2 SMNVEV (reference sequence). The CDR3 DNA is TGTGCCAGCAGTTTAACCCCGAACTCGCGCGACACTGAAGCTTTCTTT. It codes for CASSLTPNSRDTEAFF.

This chain connects TRBV18 to TRBJ2-7; D perhaps matches TRBD2 (5 bases). V shed 1 base and J shed 6 bases, with 7 bases lying between them. Per germline, CDR1 KGHSH and CDR2 LQKENI. The CDR3 is 12 amino acids. The CDR3 DNA reads TGTGCCAGCTCACCACGAGGAGGCGAGCAGTACTTC. Amino acid sequence: CASSPRGGEQYF.

The chain couples TRBV28 to TRBJ1-5; the D gene is possibly TRBD1 (5 bases). From germline, CDR1 is MDHEN and CDR2 SYDVKM. Trimming shortened V by 7 bases and J by 2 bases, and 12 bases separated the two germline ends. The CDR3 loop spans 14 amino acids. The CDR3: CASNGGVGNQPQHF. CDR3 DNA: TGTGCCAGCAATGGGGGGGTTGGCAATCAGCCCCAGCATTTT.

This clone was found once. The chain links TRBV2 to TRBJ1-4, with D unresolved. The V and J ends lost 6 bases and 0 bases respectively, with 8 bases between them. This CDR3 has 14 amino acids. Germline CDR1 SNHLY, CDR2 FYNNEI. The CDR3 DNA is TGTGCCAGCAGAAAAGAGTCAACTAATGAAAAACTGTTTTTT. Translated, it gives CASRKESTNEKLFF.

The rearrangement links TRBV4-1 to TRBJ2-5, with TRBD2 matching 7 bases. Germline lookup yields CDR1 MGHRA and CDR2 YSYEKL. The CDR3 has 18 amino acids. Trimming cost V 1 base and J 1 base; bases outside gene matches: 12. This CDR3 is CASSQGRLARYIQETQYF. CDR3 DNA sequence: TGCGCCAGCAGCCAAGGTAGACTAGCCCGGTATATCCAAGAGACCCAGTACTTC.